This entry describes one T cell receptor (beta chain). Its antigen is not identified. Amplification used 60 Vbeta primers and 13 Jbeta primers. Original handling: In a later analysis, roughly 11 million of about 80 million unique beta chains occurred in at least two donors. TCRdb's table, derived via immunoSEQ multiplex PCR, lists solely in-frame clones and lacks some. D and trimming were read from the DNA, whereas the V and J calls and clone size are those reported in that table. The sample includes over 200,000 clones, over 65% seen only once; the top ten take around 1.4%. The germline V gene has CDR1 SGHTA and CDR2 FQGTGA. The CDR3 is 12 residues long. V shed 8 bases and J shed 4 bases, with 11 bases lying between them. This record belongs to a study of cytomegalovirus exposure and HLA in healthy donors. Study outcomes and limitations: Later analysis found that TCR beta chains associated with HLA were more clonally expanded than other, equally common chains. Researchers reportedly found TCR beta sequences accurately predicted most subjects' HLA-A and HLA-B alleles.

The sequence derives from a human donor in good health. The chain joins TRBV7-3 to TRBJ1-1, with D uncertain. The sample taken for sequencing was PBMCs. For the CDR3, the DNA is TGTGCCAGCGGCCGGGGTGGCACTGAAGCTTTCTTT. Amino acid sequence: CASGRGGTEAFF.